Here is one TCR beta chain with its context. What it binds is not known. TCRdb keeps only in-frame clones here, not all; method: immunoSEQ multiplex PCR. Of some 100,000 clones in the sample, 80% to 85% were seen once. The data are from a study of OX40 agonist ivuxolimab in advanced cancers. Study details: Recorded diagnoses for dose-escalation patients were hepatocellular carcinoma, melanoma, renal cell or head and neck cancer. Findings of the study overall: Expanded clones belonging to CD8+ T cells outnumbered, on average, those of CD4+. Clonal expansion was seen in CD4+ and CD8+ blood T cells by week 6 at 0.1 to 3.0 mg/kg.

V was cut by 4 bases and J by 5 bases, with 11 bases left in between. The germline gives CDR1 SGHTA, CDR2 FQGTGA. This CDR3 region has 13 residues. The sequence was collected from an adult with an advanced solid tumor such as melanoma, head and neck, liver or kidney cancer. The V and J genes are TRBV7-3 and TRBJ2-5; D not resolved. Sequenced material: CD4+ or CD8+ T cells sorted from blood, taken in a trial of the OX40 agonist ivuxolimab. This CDR3 is CASSSNPGETQYF. CDR3 nucleotide sequence: TGTGCCAGCAGCTCCAACCCTGGGGAGACCCAGTACTTC.